This TCR beta chain was identified in a study of cytomegalovirus exposure and HLA in healthy donors. Points from the study as a whole: 15,000 to 20,000 TCR beta sequences were associated with HLA alleles at 0.05 false discovery rate in a later analysis. Rare TCR sequences dominated, though some public TCRs recurred in many donors.

Germline lookup yields CDR1 MNHEY and CDR2 SVGAGI. The CDR3 is 14 residues long. V shed 6 bases and J 2 bases; nucleotides not matched to a gene: 6. This clone was seen once. Its antigen is still unknown. PCR was performed using 60 Vbeta and 13 Jbeta primers. The table came from immunoSEQ multiplex PCR; TCRdb's copy has only in-frame clones and leaves some out. Altogether tens of thousands of clones are present, more than 65% being singletons, with the ten largest covering 16%. All the people who gave samples were healthy bone marrow donors. The rearrangement links TRBV6-5 to TRBJ2-7; 8 nucleotides line up with TRBD2. The sequenced sample consisted of PBMCs. The sequence came from a woman aged 40 to 55 in good health and CMV-seropositive. CDR3 protein: CASRRSGGTYEQYF. DNA of the CDR3: TGTGCCAGCAGAAGAAGCGGGGGTACCTACGAGCAGTACTTC.